These 13 T cell receptor beta chains came from one sample sequenced in a study of cytomegalovirus exposure and HLA in healthy donors. The study ran its PCR with 60 Vbeta and 13 Jbeta primers. Profiling relied on immunoSEQ multiplex PCR, and the TCRdb table lists in-frame clones only, not all of them. The sample includes 150,000 to 200,000 clones, around 80% seen only once; the top ten take about 4.3%. The sequencing input was PBMCs. These receptors were taken from a woman between 45 and 65 years old in good health and CMV-seropositive.

Here the CDR3 DNA reads TGTGCCAGCAGGTGGGAGCGGGAGAACACAGATACGCAGTATTTT. This translates into CASRWERENTDTQYF. This chain links TRBV6-6 with TRBJ2-3, with 8 positions matching TRBD2. Unmatched junction bases numbered 7, after V lost 6 bases and J lost 2 bases. The germline CDR1 and CDR2 sequences are MNHNY and SVGAGI (reference sequence). The CDR3 runs 15 residues.

The CDR3 spells CASSPRVGNTEAFF. DNA of the CDR3: TGTGCCAGCAGCCCGAGGGTAGGGAACACTGAAGCTTTCTTT. The chain recombines TRBV16 with TRBJ1-1; unclear D gene. Germline assignment: CDR1 KGHSY and CDR2 FQNENV. V was shortened by 4 bases and J by 1 base, with 10 bases between the two germline ends. The CDR3 sequence is 14 residues long.

This chain links TRBV7-3 with TRBJ2-2; a weak D match, TRBD1 (6 bases). The V gene's germline CDR1 is SGHTA and CDR2 FQGTGA. The CDR3 consists of 16 residues. Trimming took 1 base from V and 0 from J, leaving 9 bases between them. The CDR3 loop reads CASSLMAGANTGELFF. CDR3 nucleotide sequence: TGTGCCAGCAGCTTAATGGCAGGGGCGAACACCGGGGAGCTGTTTTTT.

In this sample, this clone turned up a few times. This CDR3 is also generated by other DNA sequences in the sample. This chain connects TRBV19 to TRBJ1-5, with a weak D call TRBD1 (6 bases). CDR1 and CDR2 (germline): LNHDA, SQIVND (reference sequence). V was pared by 5 bases and J by 0 bases, with 14 bases between. The CDR3 loop spans 16 amino acids. This CDR3 is CASSPRQGNSNQPQHF. As DNA, the CDR3 is TGTGCCAGTAGTCCCCGTCAGGGGAATAGCAATCAGCCCCAGCATTTT.

V usage is TRBV18 and J usage is TRBJ1-2; 9 nucleotides align to TRBD1. V lost 3 bases to trimming and J lost 7 bases; unmatched junction nucleotides: 9. This CDR3 is 15 amino acids long. Germline loops: CDR1 KGHSH, CDR2 LQKENI. DNA for the CDR3: TGTGCCAGCTCACCCGAGCTACAGGGGGCGCTTGGCTACACCTTC. Its translation is CASSPELQGALGYTF.

This clone has only a few counts. V is TRBV9 and J is TRBJ2-3, with D unclear. Trimming left V 0 bases short and J 0 bases short, with 5 bases between. CDR1 SGDLS and CDR2 YYNGEE come from the germline V gene. There are 14 residues in the CDR3. The CDR3 DNA follows: TGTGCCAGCAGCGTAGATGGCAGCACAGATACGCAGTATTTT. Translation gives CASSVDGSTDTQYF.

The J gene is TRBJ1-1, the V gene TRBV6-6; TRBD1 matches at 9 bases. The J segment lost 1 base and the V segment lost 8 bases, leaving 2 bases of the junction unmatched. This CDR3 region has 13 residues. Germline V gene data show CDR1 as MNHNY and CDR2 as SVGAGI (reference sequence). This CDR3 reads CASVGQGNTEAFF. As DNA, the CDR3 is TGTGCCAGCGTGGGACAGGGGAACACTGAAGCTTTCTTT.

The chain joins TRBV6-1 to TRBJ2-1; maybe TRBD2 (5 bases). Trimming cost V 0 bases and J 8 bases, with 8 bases left between them. Germline loops: CDR1 MNHNS, CDR2 SASEGT. The CDR3 totals 13 residues. CDR3 nucleotides: TGTGCCAGCAGTGAAGCGGGAGCCTATGAGCAGTTCTTC. Translating it yields CASSEAGAYEQFF.

The V and J genes are TRBV7-2 and TRBJ2-7; TRBD2 agrees at 7 bases. Per germline, CDR1 SGHTA and CDR2 FQGNSA. CDR3 length: 15 amino acids. J was trimmed by 5 bases and V by 4 bases; bases with no gene match: 11. CDR3 sequence (DNA): TGTGCCAGCAGCTATAAGGGGAGGGAAGGTCACGAGCAGTACTTC. Its protein product is CASSYKGREGHEQYF.

This chain connects TRBV2 to TRBJ1-4, with D possibly TRBD1 on 6 matching bases. The CDR3 covers 13 residues. Trimming left V 8 bases short and J 7 bases short, with 14 bases between. Germline loops: CDR1 SNHLY, CDR2 FYNNEI. For the CDR3, the DNA is TGTGCCAGCCACAGGGTTCCCCTTGAAAAACTGTTTTTT. Translating gives CASHRVPLEKLFF.

The chain employs TRBV5-1 and TRBJ1-5; no reliable D call. Germline V gives CDR1 SGHRS, CDR2 YFSETQ. Trimming cost V 4 bases and J 4 bases, with 9 bases left between them. The CDR3 loop spans 13 amino acids. CDR3 protein: CASSVEGNQPQHF. As DNA, the CDR3 is TGCGCCAGCAGCGTCGAGGGTAATCAGCCCCAGCATTTT.

V usage is TRBV7-3 and J usage is TRBJ1-2; possible D gene TRBD1, 6 bases. The CDR3 covers 13 residues. Germline-derived CDR1 and CDR2 are SGHTA and FQGTGA. The V end lost 2 bases, the J end lost 8 bases, and 12 bases lay between the germline ends. The CDR3 nucleotides are TGTGCCAGCAGCTTAGGGGGCAGGGCCGGCTACACCTTC. Translating it yields CASSLGGRAGYTF.

The chain is built from TRBV28 and TRBJ1-1, with TRBD1 identical over 9 bases. The CDR3 has 14 residues. The ends lost 4 bases at V and 0 bases at J; junction bases unmatched: 0. Germline CDR1 and CDR2: MDHEN and SYDVKM. CDR3 DNA: TGTGCCAGCAGTTGGACAGGGGTGAACACTGAAGCTTTCTTT. Its protein is CASSWTGVNTEAFF. Full variable domain (rest looked up from reference TRBV28 and TRBJ1-1): DVKVTQSSRYLVKRTGEKVFLECVQDMDHENMFWYRQDPGLGLRLIYFSYDVKMKEKGDIPEGYSVSREKKERFSLILESASTNQTSMYLCASSWTGVNTEAFFGQGTRLTVV.